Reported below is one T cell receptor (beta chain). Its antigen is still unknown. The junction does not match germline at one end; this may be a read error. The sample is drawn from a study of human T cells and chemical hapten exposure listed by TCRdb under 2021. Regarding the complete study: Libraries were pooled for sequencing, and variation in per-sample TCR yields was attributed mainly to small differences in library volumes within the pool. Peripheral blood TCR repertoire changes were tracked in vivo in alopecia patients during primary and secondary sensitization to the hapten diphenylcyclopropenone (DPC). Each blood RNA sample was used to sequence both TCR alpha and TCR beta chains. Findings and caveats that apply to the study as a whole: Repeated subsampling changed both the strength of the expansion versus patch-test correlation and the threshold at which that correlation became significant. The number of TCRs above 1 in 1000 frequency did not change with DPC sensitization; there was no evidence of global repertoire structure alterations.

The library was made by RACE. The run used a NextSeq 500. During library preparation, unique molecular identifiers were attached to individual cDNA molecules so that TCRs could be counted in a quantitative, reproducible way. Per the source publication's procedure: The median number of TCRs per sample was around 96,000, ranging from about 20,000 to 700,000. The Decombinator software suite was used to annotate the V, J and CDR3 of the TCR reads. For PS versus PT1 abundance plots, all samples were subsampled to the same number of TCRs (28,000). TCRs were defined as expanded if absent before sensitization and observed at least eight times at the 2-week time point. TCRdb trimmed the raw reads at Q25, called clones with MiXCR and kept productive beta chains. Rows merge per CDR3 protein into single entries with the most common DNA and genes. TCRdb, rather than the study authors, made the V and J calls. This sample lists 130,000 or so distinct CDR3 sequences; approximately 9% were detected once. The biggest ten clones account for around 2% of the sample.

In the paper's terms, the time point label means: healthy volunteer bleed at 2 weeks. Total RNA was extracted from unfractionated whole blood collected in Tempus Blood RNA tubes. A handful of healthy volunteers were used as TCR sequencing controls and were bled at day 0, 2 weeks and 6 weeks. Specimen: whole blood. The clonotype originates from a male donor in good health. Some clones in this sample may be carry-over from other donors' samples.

The CDR3 reads as follows: CASRGDPGSSEQYF. The bases are TGTGCCAGCAGGGGGGACCCCGGCTCCTCCGAGCAGTACTTC. This sequence uses TRBV12-3 or TRBV12-4 and TRBJ2-7; the D assignment is uncertain and may be TRBD1 or TRBD2, with 5 bases supporting each. Its CDR3 holds 14 amino acids, cysteine through phenylalanine. This entry keeps only the CDR3 DNA: 42 bases, framed from base 1.